This T cell receptor (beta chain) was recovered during a study of regulatory T cells in long-lasting Graves disease. Study results and limitations: Repertoires from persistent disease leaned toward TRBV28, TRBJ1-2 and TRBJ2-5.

This clonotype has just a few counts. Its target is not known. The time point is: newly diagnosed GD, antithyroid drugs for less than 3 months. PBMC-extracted RNA yielded the TCR library. Combining iRepertoire HTBI primers with Arm-PCR of CDR3 regions, the authors built TCR beta libraries. TCRdb itself ran the multiplex PCR reads through MiXCR, one entry per CDR3 protein. Found here are some 250,000 distinct CDR3 sequences, under 20% of them singletons; the top ten hold 14%. The CDR3 length is 15 residues. The V gene's germline CDR1 is MGHRA and CDR2 YSYEKL. V was cut by 1 base and J by 0 bases, with 9 bases left in between. The same sample was also studied in work on T cells in Graves' hyperthyroidism and ophthalmopathy.

The starting material was peripheral blood mononuclear cells (PBMCs), obtained at new diagnosis, from a patient treated with antithyroid drugs. The chain is built from TRBV4-1 and TRBJ1-1; D is unclear. This sequence was found in a woman aged 30 to 39 with Graves disease. This chain's CDR3 is CASSQVADMNTEAFF. Written as DNA, the CDR3 is TGCGCCAGCAGCCAAGTTGCAGACATGAACACTGAAGCTTTCTTT.